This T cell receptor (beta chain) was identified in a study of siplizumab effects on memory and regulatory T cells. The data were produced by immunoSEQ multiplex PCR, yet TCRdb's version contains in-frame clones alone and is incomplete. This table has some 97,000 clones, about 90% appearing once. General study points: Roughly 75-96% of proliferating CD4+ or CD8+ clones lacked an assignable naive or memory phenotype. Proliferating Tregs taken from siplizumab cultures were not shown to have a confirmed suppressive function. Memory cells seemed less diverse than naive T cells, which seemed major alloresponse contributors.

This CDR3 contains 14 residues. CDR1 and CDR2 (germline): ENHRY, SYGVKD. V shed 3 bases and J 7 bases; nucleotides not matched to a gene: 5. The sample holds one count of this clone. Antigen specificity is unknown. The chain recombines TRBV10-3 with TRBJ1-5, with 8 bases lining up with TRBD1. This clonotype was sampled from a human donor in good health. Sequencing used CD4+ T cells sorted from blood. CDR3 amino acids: CAISDPGGRQPQHF. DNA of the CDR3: TGTGCCATCAGTGACCCAGGGGGCCGGCAGCCCCAGCATTTT.